The 21 T cell receptor beta chains below come from one sample, sequenced in a study of control samples from healthy donors and cancer patients. Sequencing was performed with immunoSEQ multiplex PCR; in TCRdb, only in-frame clones are kept and a portion is missing. In the table there are over 100,000 clones, about nine tenths of which are singletons. Material for sequencing was blood. Receptors were obtained from a human donor in good health. The donor label of this sample is uncertain.

The genes are TRBV6-6 and TRBJ1-1; the D is unclear. This CDR3 is 12 amino acids long. Germline values: CDR1 MNHNY, CDR2 SVGAGI (reference sequence). Trimming cost V 7 bases and J 4 bases, with 10 bases left between them. CDR3 nucleotide sequence: TGTGCCAGCAATCAGAGGCGCACTGAAGCTTTCTTT. Residues: CASNQRRTEAFF.

This rearrangement joins TRBV6-1 to TRBJ1-1; D gene uncertain. The CDR3 totals 16 residues. Deletions cut 2 bases from V and 0 bases from J, with 13 bases between. CDR1 is MNHNS, CDR2 SASEGT, per germline. This CDR3 is CASSESDAPMNTEAFF. The CDR3 bases are TGTGCCAGCAGTGAATCGGATGCTCCGATGAACACTGAAGCTTTCTTT.

This sequence joins TRBV2 and TRBJ1-4; a weak D match, TRBD1 (5 bases). The CDR3 consists of 15 residues. CDR1 and CDR2 from the germline V gene are SNHLY and FYNNEI. V was clipped by 3 bases and J by 4 bases, with 12 bases between them. CDR3 sequence: CASSEGVTNNEKLFF. The DNA of the CDR3 is TGTGCCAGCAGTGAGGGGGTTACCAATAATGAAAAACTGTTTTTT. The full variable domain, rest sourced from reference TRBV2 and TRBJ1-4, is EPEVTQTPSHQVTQMGQEVILRCVPISNHLYFYWYRQILGQKVEFLVSFYNNEISEKSEIFDDQFSVERPDGSNFTLKIRSTKLEDSAMYFCASSEGVTNNEKLFFGSGTQLSVL.

This chain joins TRBV6-5 and TRBJ1-1, with no clear D. V shed 8 bases and J shed 1 base, with 8 bases lying between them. The CDR3 sequence is 12 residues long. Germline V gives CDR1 MNHEY, CDR2 SVGAGI. The CDR3 nucleotides are TGTGCCAGCTCACAGCAGAACACTGAAGCTTTCTTT. Encoded protein: CASSQQNTEAFF.

The chain carries TRBV10-1 and TRBJ2-7; the D gene is possibly TRBD2 (5 bases). V was trimmed by 2 bases and J by 6 bases, leaving 11 bases between them. This CDR3 is 13 amino acids long. The germline V gene encodes CDR1 WNHNN and CDR2 SYGVQD (reference sequence). The DNA for the CDR3 is TGCGCCAGCAGTGAGCCCGATGCGGGCGAGCAGTACTTC. Translating gives CASSEPDAGEQYF.

The gene calls are TRBV24-1 and TRBJ2-7, with D possibly TRBD2 on 6 matching bases. In germline, CDR1 is KGHDR, CDR2 SFDVKD. The V and J ends lost 8 bases and 3 bases respectively, with 25 bases between them. CDR3 length: 17 residues. As DNA, the CDR3 is TGTGCCACCAACAGGAGGGAGGCCCCCATGGCAGTCTACGAGCAGTACGTC. Its protein is CATNRREAPMAVYEQYV.

This chain connects TRBV19 to TRBJ1-1; D is undetermined. The CDR3 length is 13 residues. V was cut by 8 bases and J by 5 bases, with 15 bases left in between. Per germline, CDR1 LNHDA and CDR2 SQIVND (reference sequence). The CDR3 DNA follows: TGTGCCAGTGGCTTCGAATTGGGAACTGAAGCTTTCTTT. Its protein is CASGFELGTEAFF.

This clone was counted between two and nine times. This chain connects TRBV10-3 to TRBJ1-1; D perhaps matches TRBD1 (6 bases). The CDR3 runs 11 residues. V gave up 6 bases and J gave up 6 bases, with 8 bases separating them. Germline V gene sequence: CDR1 ENHRY, CDR2 SYGVKD. The CDR3 loop is CAIRQGSEAFF. CDR3 sequence (DNA): TGTGCCATCAGGCAGGGGTCTGAAGCTTTCTTT.

About this clone itself: Compared with germline, one end of the junction differs, possibly owing to a read error. V usage is TRBV10-3 and J usage is TRBJ1-4; D perhaps matches TRBD1 (5 bases). This CDR3 has 15 residues. Germline CDR1 and CDR2: ENHRY and SYGVKD. The CDR3 DNA reads TGTGCCATCAGTGTGGGGCACGGAGGGAATGAAGAACTGTTTTTT. This sequence encodes CAISVGHGGNEELFF.

This chain links TRBV19 with TRBJ1-2; TRBD1 is a possible D gene (6 bases). The CDR3 length is 13 residues. V gave up 7 bases and J gave up 8 bases, with 17 bases separating them. In germline, CDR1 is LNHDA, CDR2 SQIVND (reference sequence). The CDR3 reads CASTEQGRFGYTF. CDR3 DNA sequence: TGTGCCAGTACGGAGCAGGGGAGGTTCGGCTACACCTTC.

The chain carries TRBV7-3 and TRBJ1-1; tentatively, D is TRBD1 (6 bases). This CDR3 has 14 amino acids. CDR1 and CDR2 (germline): SGHTA, FQGTGA. The V end lost 5 bases, the J end lost 4 bases, and 14 bases lay between the germline ends. The CDR3 is CASSPNRVSTEAFF. The DNA for the CDR3 is TGTGCCAGCAGCCCGAACAGGGTTTCCACTGAAGCTTTCTTT. The whole variable domain, filled in from reference TRBV7-3 and TRBJ1-1, reads GAGVSQTPSNKVTEKGKYVELRCDPISGHTALYWYRQSLGQGPEFLIYFQGTGAADDSGLPNDRFFAVRPEGSVSTLKIQRTERGDSAVYLCASSPNRVSTEAFFGQGTRLTVV.

The rearrangement joins TRBV4-2 to TRBJ2-3, with 13 bases fitting TRBD2. With 0 bases clipped from V and 6 bases from J, the junction kept 6 bases outside the gene matches. Germline lookup yields CDR1 LGHNA and CDR2 YNFKEQ. The CDR3 has 17 amino acids. CDR3 in amino acids: CASSQDLTSGGMDTQYF. In nucleotides, the CDR3 is TGTGCCAGCAGCCAAGATCTGACTAGCGGGGGGATGGATACGCAGTATTTT.

The chain recombines TRBV7-2 with TRBJ2-2; D uncertain. V was pared by 1 base and J by 6 bases, with 9 bases between. The germline V gene encodes CDR1 SGHTA and CDR2 FQGNSA. This CDR3 comprises 14 residues. As DNA, the CDR3 is TGTGCCAGCAGCTTAGGGTTTGTCGCCGGGGAGCTGTTTTTT. It specifies CASSLGFVAGELFF.

The chain has TRBV12-3 or TRBV12-4 and TRBJ1-2; D is perhaps TRBD1 (6 bases). The V end lost 6 bases, the J end lost 4 bases, and 12 bases lay between the germline ends. This CDR3 is 13 amino acids long. The CDR3 protein is CASRLTGAYGYTF. CDR3 nucleotides: TGTGCCAGCAGACTGACAGGTGCCTATGGCTACACCTTC.

V usage is TRBV5-6 and J usage is TRBJ2-3, with 8 bases aligning to TRBD2. The V segment lost 4 bases and the J segment 5 bases; nucleotides outside the gene matches: 9. The length of the CDR3 is 15 residues. The germline CDR1 and CDR2 sequences are SGHDT and YYEEEE. The CDR3, as DNA: TGTGCCAGCAGCACTCGGGAGGGACTGATAGATACGCAGTATTTT. It translates to CASSTREGLIDTQYF. Based on the CDR3 plus reference TRBV5-6 and TRBJ2-3, the full variable domain is DAGVTQSPTHLIKTRGQQVTLRCSPKSGHDTVSWYQQALGQGPQFIFQYYEEEERQRGNFPDRFSGHQFPNYSSELNVNALLLGDSALYLCASSTREGLIDTQYFGPGTRLTVL.

The chain employs TRBV13 and TRBJ2-1, with TRBD1 matching over 8 bases. The trim removed 5 bases at V and 8 bases at J, leaving 11 bases unmatched. This CDR3 is built from 15 residues. Germline loops: CDR1 PRHDT, CDR2 FYEKMQ (reference sequence). The CDR3 reads CASSRGTGSGDEQFF. CDR3 DNA sequence: TGTGCCAGCAGCCGAGGGACAGGATCGGGGGATGAGCAGTTCTTC.

The CDR3 loop is CASGQTSYNEQFF. Written as DNA, the CDR3 is TGTGCTAGTGGACAGACAAGCTACAATGAGCAGTTCTTC. This sequence joins TRBV12-5 and TRBJ2-1; unclear D gene. The CDR3 length is 13 residues. Germline V gene sequence: CDR1 LGHNT, CDR2 FRNRAP. The V end was cut by 6 bases, the J end by 3 bases, with 9 bases between. Drawing the rest from reference TRBV12-5 and TRBJ2-1, the complete variable domain is DARVTQTPRHKVTEMGQEVTMRCQPILGHNTVFWYRQTMMQGLELLAYFRNRAPLDDSGMPKDRFSAEMPDATLATLKIQPSEPRDSAVYFCASGQTSYNEQFFGPGTRLTVL.

The chain employs TRBV12-5 and TRBJ1-6; D not resolved. V lost 2 bases and J lost 8, with 19 bases in between. The CDR3 runs to 17 residues. CDR1 LGHNT and CDR2 FRNRAP come from the germline V gene. The CDR3 sequence: CASGLLGGKSYHSPLHF. Written as DNA, the CDR3 is TGTGCTAGTGGTTTGTTAGGTGGGAAGTCTTATCATTCACCCCTCCACTTT.

The chain uses TRBV6-1 and TRBJ2-3, with a weak D call TRBD2 (7 bases). The CDR3 runs to 15 residues. Trimming removed 1 base at V and 6 bases at J, with 14 bases between. From germline, CDR1 is MNHNS and CDR2 SASEGT. This CDR3 reads CASSEVGGDADTQYF. In nucleotides, the CDR3 is TGTGCCAGCAGTGAAGTAGGGGGGGACGCGGATACGCAGTATTTT.

This chain connects TRBV6-5 to TRBJ2-3, with 8 bases identical to TRBD1. J gave up 9 bases and V 5 bases, and 1 base lay outside the gene matches. The V gene's germline CDR1 is MNHEY and CDR2 SVGAGI. CDR3 length: 11 amino acids. CDR3 coding DNA: TGTGCCAGCAGTCAGGGGGCGACGCAGTATTTT. It translates to CASSQGATQYF.

The chain employs TRBV3-1 (or the pseudogene TRBV3-2) and TRBJ1-4; TRBD1 agrees at 10 bases. V shed 2 bases and J 8 bases; nucleotides not matched to a gene: 2. CDR3 length: 14 residues. Germline CDR1 LGHDT, CDR2 YNNKEL (reference sequence). The CDR3 here is CASSQKGQGEKLFF. CDR3 bases: TGTGCCAGCAGCCAAAAGGGACAGGGGGAAAAACTGTTTTTT.